This T cell receptor (beta chain) was profiled in a study of blood T cell repertoires in COVID-19. Libraries were prepared by immunoSEQ multiplex PCR; TCRdb keeps only in-frame clonotypes and omits some of them. The sample includes around 140,000 clones, roughly 89% of them seen just once. V shed 5 bases and J 4 bases; nucleotides not matched to a gene: 4. This CDR3 is built from 13 residues. In germline, CDR1 is SGHTA, CDR2 FQGNSA. Followed longitudinally, the Seattle patients had been enrolled during active infection. The J gene is TRBJ1-2, the V gene TRBV7-2, with 7 bases fitting TRBD1. The receptor's source is a man in his sixties with COVID-19, enrolled during active disease. The material sequenced was peripheral blood. Written as DNA, the CDR3 is TGTGCCAGCAGCGTATACAGGGGCTATGGCTACACCTTC. Amino acids: CASSVYRGYGYTF.